The clone carrying this T cell receptor (beta chain) was found a few times. The target antigen is unknown. Germline assignment: CDR1 MNHEY and CDR2 SVGEGT. V shed 4 bases and J shed 2 bases, with 10 bases lying between them. The CDR3 length is 14 residues. The data were obtained in a study of T cells after yellow fever vaccination. Study-level findings and limits: Reappearing after the booster were most of the clones from primary vaccination (96% CD4, around 90% CD8).

5'RACE template switching produced TCR cDNA carrying a universal primer site and UMIs. TCRdb passed the 5' RACE reads through MiXCR, listing each CDR3 protein once. This table has around 550,000 distinct CDR3 sequences, about 19% appearing once. Source: PBMCs, taken 15 days after the yellow fever booster vaccination. The chain combines TRBV6-2 or TRBV6-3 with TRBJ2-3; weak D call: TRBD2 (5 bases). The receptor was isolated from a man aged 25 to 40 who received the YFV17D yellow fever vaccine. CDR3 amino acids: CASSFSANTDTQYF. In DNA, the CDR3 is TGTGCCAGCAGTTTTAGCGCGAACACAGATACGCAGTATTTT.